This T cell receptor (beta chain) was identified during a study of cytomegalovirus exposure and HLA in healthy donors. Overall study findings and caveats: Through in vitro validation, three CMV-associated chains were shown to be specific for CMV antigens. According to a later analysis, TCR clusters from the first cohort tended to co-occur in the roughly 110 validation repertoires. According to the study, about 180 TCR beta chains were cytomegalovirus-associated.

The repertoire was sequenced with immunoSEQ multiplex PCR; TCRdb's copy has only in-frame clones and lacks some. The data hold 150,000 or so clones, with about 91% observed a single time. A remark on this clone: No antigen is known for it.

V lost 8 bases, J lost 3 bases, and 15 bases lay in between. Germline CDR1 SGHAT, CDR2 FQNNGV. There are 14 residues in the CDR3. Sequencing was done on a sample of PBMCs. The clonotype was recovered from a woman between 18 and 29 years old in good health and CMV-seronegative. The chain couples TRBV11-2 to TRBJ2-3; the D gene is possibly TRBD2 (5 bases). CDR3 in amino acids: CASDILGVTDTQYF. The CDR3 coding sequence is TGTGCCAGCGATATACTAGGAGTAACAGATACGCAGTATTTT.